This T cell receptor beta chain was captured by sequencing in a study of identical twins. Trimming removed 2 bases from V and 6 bases from J, with 13 bases in between. This CDR3 is 14 amino acids long. The germline CDR1 and CDR2 sequences are MNHEY and SMNVEV (reference sequence). Ten or more counts support this clonotype. Its specificity is not known. Broader study findings: Cross-sectional statistical analysis was relied on for the conclusions, without the same donors being followed.

cDNA molecules carried unique molecular identifiers, and template switching added a universal primer site. TCRdb processed the 5' RACE reads anew with MiXCR; each CDR3 protein has one entry. The sample contains hundreds of thousands of distinct CDR3 sequences, 21% of which appear only once. This sample also appeared in a second study, on T cells expressing NK-cell markers. That publication notes: A range of about 1.0-8% of CD8+ T cells consisted of dominant NKG2C+ clonotypes in roughly 6 donors. In several donors, these clonotypes also led the CD3+CD56-NKG2C+ fraction.

This chain links TRBV27 with TRBJ1-2; D is uncertain. Sample: PBMCs. This TCR was recovered from a woman between 18 and 29 years old in good health. The chain's CDR3 is CASSLMGSSHGYTF. The CDR3 DNA reads TGTGCCAGCAGTTTAATGGGGTCTAGCCATGGCTACACCTTC.